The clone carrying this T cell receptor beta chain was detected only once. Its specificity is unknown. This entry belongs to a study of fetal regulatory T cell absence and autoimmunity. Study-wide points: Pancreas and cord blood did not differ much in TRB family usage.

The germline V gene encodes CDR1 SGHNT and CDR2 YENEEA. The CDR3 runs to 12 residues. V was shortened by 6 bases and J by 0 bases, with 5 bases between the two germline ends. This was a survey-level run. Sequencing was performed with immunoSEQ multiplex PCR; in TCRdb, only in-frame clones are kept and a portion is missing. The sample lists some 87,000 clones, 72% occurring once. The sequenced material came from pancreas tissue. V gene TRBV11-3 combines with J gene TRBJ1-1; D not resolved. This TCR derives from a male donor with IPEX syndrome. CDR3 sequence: CASRLMNTEAFF. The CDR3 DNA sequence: TGTGCCAGCAGATTAATGAACACTGAAGCTTTCTTT.